This T cell receptor beta chain was sequenced for a study of T-cell reconstitution after alpha-beta-depleted transplantation in children. As regards this clonotype: What it recognizes is unknown.

This CDR3 is 16 amino acids long. Trimming removed 7 bases at V and 1 base at J, with 20 bases between. The germline V gene encodes CDR1 SGHRS and CDR2 YFSETQ. Overall study results and limits: Some patients' high day-60 TCRbeta diversity was attributed to recipient cells surviving conditioning. Expanded graft clones numbering several hundred reportedly gave rise to alpha-beta T cells about two months after transplant. T-cell counts and diversity at one year post-transplant came mainly from newly produced T cells.

Unique molecular identifiers were incorporated into the prepared TCRbeta library. TCRdb itself ran the PCR reads through MiXCR, one entry per CDR3 protein. Found here are approximately 1,000,000 distinct CDR3 sequences, around 30% of them singletons; the top ten hold 25% to 35%. This TCR derives from a boy in the first two years of life who had a stem cell transplant for SCID, so the T cells may come from the graft donor. The chain recombines TRBV5-1 with TRBJ2-5; D might be TRBD1 or TRBD2, each matching 5 bases. Material: PBMCs, mostly from graft donor cells, obtained 360 days after TCRalphabeta/CD19-depleted stem cell transplant. Written as DNA, the CDR3 is TGCGCCAGCCACGAGGTTGGTGAGGGGCTCCAAGAGACCCAGTACTTC. This codes for CASHEVGEGLQETQYF.